This entry describes one TCR beta chain. Its antigen remains unknown. This sample is part of a study of identical twins. General study findings and limits: Within cord blood, abundant beta clonotypes carried fewer insertions, but memory repertoires showed no such trend. Out-of-frame TCR alpha sharing in monozygotic twins exceeded recombination model predictions.

V lost 4 bases to trimming and J lost 4 bases; unmatched junction nucleotides: 9. The germline V gene encodes CDR1 LGHDT and CDR2 YNNKEL (reference sequence). The CDR3 covers 16 residues. Healthy Caucasian donors formed the entire cohort. A universal primer binding site was introduced by template switching. The final cDNA contained unique molecular identifiers. TCRdb fed the 5' RACE reads into MiXCR, producing one record per CDR3 protein. The data contain about 240,000 distinct CDR3 sequences, about 7.5% of them singletons. This same sample was also taken into another study, of yellow fever vaccine responses in identical twins.

J is TRBJ2-1 and V is TRBV3-1; 8 nucleotides agree with TRBD2. This TCR derives from a woman in her late teens or twenties in good health. Sequencing was done on a sample of CD8+ T cells sorted from blood. CDR3 sequence (DNA): TGTGCCAGCAGCCCTTCGCTAGCGGGCATATACAATGAGCAGTTCTTC. Translating gives CASSPSLAGIYNEQFF.